This TCR beta chain is drawn from a study of blood T cell repertoires in COVID-19. Looking at the study overall: Sample material is recorded as cDNA or gDNA derived from T cells, B-cell-depleted T cells, or PBMCs.

CDR1 is SEHNR, CDR2 FQNEAQ, per germline (reference sequence). CDR3 size: 16 residues. V lost 7 bases to trimming and J lost 1 base, with 18 bases between them. Measured with immunoSEQ multiplex PCR; TCRdb has only the in-frame clones, and not every one. The sample records 60,000 to 75,000 clones, approximately 90% being singletons. The chain uses TRBV7-9 and TRBJ2-3, with a weak D call TRBD1 (6 bases). This sequence originates from a human donor in a cohort sampled during active COVID-19. Sample: peripheral blood. The CDR3 DNA sequence: TGTGCCAGCACCTCTACAGGGATCTACGGCACAGATACGCAGTATTTT. Its translation is CASTSTGIYGTDTQYF. Using reference TRBV7-9 and TRBJ2-3 for the parts outside the CDR3, the full variable domain is DTGVSQNPRHKITKRGQNVTFRCDPISEHNRLYWYRQTLGQGPEFLTYFQNEAQLEKSRLLSDRFSAERPKGSFSTLEIQRTEQGDSAMYLCASTSTGIYGTDTQYFGPGTRLTVL.